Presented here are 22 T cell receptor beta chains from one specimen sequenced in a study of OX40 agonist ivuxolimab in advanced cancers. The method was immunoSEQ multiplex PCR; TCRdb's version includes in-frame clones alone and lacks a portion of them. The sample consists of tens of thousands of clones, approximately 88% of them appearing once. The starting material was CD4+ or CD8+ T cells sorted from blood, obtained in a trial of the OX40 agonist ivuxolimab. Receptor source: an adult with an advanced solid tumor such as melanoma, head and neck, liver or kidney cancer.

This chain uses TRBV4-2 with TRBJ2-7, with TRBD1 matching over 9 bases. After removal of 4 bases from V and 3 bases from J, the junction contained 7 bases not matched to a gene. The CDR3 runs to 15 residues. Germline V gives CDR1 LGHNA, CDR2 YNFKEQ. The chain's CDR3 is CASSPGQGTIYEQYF. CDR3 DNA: TGTGCCAGCAGCCCCGGACAGGGGACGATCTACGAGCAGTACTTC.

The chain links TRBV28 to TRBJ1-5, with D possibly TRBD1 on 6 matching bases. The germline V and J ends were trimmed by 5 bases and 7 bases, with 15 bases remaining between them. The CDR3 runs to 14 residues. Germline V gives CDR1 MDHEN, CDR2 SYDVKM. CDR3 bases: TGTGCCAGCAGTCCTGGACAGTTGCGGCAGCCCCAGCATTTT. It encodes CASSPGQLRQPQHF.

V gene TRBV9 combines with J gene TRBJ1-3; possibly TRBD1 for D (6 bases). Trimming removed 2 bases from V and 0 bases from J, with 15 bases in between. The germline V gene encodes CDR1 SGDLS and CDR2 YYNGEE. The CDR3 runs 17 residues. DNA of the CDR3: TGTGCCAGCAGCGTGGGGACATCCGCCGTCTCTGGAAACACCATATATTTT. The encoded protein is CASSVGTSAVSGNTIYF.

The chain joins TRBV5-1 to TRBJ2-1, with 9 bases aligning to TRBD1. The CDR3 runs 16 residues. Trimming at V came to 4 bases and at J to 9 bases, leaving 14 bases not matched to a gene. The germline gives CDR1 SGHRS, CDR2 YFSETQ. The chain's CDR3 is CASSEKSRDRAGEQFF. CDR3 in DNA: TGCGCCAGCAGCGAGAAGTCCCGGGACAGGGCTGGTGAGCAGTTCTTC.

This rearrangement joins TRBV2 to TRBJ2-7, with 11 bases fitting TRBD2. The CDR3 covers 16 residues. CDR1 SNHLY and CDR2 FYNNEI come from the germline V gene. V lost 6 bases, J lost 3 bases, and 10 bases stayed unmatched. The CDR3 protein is CASSAQRLAGNYEQYF. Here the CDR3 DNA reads TGTGCCAGCAGCGCCCAGAGACTAGCGGGAAACTACGAGCAGTACTTC.

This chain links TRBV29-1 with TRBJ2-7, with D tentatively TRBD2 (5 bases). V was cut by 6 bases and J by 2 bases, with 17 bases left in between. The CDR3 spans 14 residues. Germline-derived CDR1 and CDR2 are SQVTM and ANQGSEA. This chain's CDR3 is CSVPSTGLPYEQYF. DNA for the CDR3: TGCAGCGTCCCCAGCACGGGATTACCCTACGAGCAGTACTTC.

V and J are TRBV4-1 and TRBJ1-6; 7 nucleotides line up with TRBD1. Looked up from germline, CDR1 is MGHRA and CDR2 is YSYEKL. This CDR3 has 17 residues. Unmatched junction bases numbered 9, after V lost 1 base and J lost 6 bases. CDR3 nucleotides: TGCGCCAGCAGCCAAGGCGAGGGGGCCAGGGCTAATTCACCCCTCCACTTT. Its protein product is CASSQGEGARANSPLHF.

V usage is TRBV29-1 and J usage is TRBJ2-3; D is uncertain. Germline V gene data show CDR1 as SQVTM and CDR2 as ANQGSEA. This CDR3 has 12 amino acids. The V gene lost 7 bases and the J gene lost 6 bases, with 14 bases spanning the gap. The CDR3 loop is CSARPSEDTQYF. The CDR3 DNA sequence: TGCAGCGCCAGACCCTCCGAGGATACGCAGTATTTT.

This chain's CDR3 is CSVEEGQGEGGYTF. CDR3 in DNA: TGCAGCGTTGAAGAGGGACAGGGTGAGGGGGGCTACACCTTC. The chain employs TRBV29-1 and TRBJ1-2, with TRBD1 matching 9 bases. The trim removed 0 bases at V and 8 bases at J, leaving 7 bases unmatched. CDR1 is SQVTM, CDR2 ANQGSEA, per germline. This CDR3 contains 14 residues.

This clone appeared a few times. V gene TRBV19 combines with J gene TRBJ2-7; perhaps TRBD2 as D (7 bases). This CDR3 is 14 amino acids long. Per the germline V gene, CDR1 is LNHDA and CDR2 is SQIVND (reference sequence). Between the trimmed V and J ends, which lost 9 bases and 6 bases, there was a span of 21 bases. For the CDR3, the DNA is TGTGCCAGCGCCCAGGTGTGGGGAGGGGGCGAGCAGTACTTC. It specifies CASAQVWGGGEQYF.

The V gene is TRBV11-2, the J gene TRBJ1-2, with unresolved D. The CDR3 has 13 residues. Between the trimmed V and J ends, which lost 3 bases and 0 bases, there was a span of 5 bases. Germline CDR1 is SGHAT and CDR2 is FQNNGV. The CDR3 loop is CASSFQANYGYTF. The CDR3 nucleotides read TGTGCCAGCAGCTTTCAAGCTAACTATGGCTACACCTTC.

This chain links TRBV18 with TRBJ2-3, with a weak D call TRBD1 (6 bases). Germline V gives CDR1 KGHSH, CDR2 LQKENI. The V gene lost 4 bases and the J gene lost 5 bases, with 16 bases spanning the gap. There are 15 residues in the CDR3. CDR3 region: CASSLTQGEIDTQYF. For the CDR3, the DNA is TGTGCCAGCTCACTCACACAGGGAGAGATAGATACGCAGTATTTT. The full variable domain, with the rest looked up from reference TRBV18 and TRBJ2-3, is NAGVMQNPRHLVRRRGQEARLRCSPMKGHSHVYWYRQLPEEGLKFMVYLQKENIIDESGMPKERFSAEFPKEGPSILRIQQVVRGDSAAYFCASSLTQGEIDTQYFGPGTRLTVL.

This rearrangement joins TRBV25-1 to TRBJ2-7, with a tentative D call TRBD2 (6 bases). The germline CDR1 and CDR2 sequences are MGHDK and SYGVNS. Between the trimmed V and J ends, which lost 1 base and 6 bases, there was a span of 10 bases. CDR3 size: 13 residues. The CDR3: CASSELPAGEQYF. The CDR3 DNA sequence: TGTGCCAGCAGTGAATTGCCAGCGGGCGAGCAGTACTTC.

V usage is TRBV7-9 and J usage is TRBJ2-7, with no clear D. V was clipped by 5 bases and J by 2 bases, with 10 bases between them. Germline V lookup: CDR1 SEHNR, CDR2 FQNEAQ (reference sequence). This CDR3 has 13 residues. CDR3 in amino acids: CASSPEAAYEQYF. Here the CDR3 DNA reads TGTGCCAGCAGCCCCGAGGCGGCCTACGAGCAGTACTTC.

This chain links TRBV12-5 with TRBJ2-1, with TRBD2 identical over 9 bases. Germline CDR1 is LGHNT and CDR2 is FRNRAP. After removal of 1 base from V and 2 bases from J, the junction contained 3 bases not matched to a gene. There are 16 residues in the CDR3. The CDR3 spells CASGLGLAATYNEQFF. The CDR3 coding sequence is TGTGCTAGTGGTTTGGGACTAGCGGCTACCTACAATGAGCAGTTCTTC.

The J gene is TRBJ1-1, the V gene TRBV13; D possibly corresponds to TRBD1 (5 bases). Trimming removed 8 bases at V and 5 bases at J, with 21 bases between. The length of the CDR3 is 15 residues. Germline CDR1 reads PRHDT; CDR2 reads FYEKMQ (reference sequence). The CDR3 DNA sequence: TGTGCCAGCCGCCGGGCCCAGGGATCGGAAACTGAAGCTTTCTTT. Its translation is CASRRAQGSETEAFF.

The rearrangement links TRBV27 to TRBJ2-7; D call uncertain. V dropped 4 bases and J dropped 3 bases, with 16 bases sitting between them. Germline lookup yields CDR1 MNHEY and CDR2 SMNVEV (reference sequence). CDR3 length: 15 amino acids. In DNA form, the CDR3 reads TGTGCCAGCAGTTCTAAGGTCTCCAAGGGCTACGAGCAGTACTTC. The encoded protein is CASSSKVSKGYEQYF.

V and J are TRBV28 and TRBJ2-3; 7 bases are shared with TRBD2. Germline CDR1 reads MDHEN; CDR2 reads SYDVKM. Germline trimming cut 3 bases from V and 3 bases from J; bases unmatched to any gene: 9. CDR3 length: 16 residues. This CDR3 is CASSFRGRGGTDTQYF. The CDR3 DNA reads TGTGCCAGCAGTTTTCGCGGGAGAGGAGGAACAGATACGCAGTATTTT. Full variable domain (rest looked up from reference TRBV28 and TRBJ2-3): DVKVTQSSRYLVKRTGEKVFLECVQDMDHENMFWYRQDPGLGLRLIYFSYDVKMKEKGDIPEGYSVSREKKERFSLILESASTNQTSMYLCASSFRGRGGTDTQYFGPGTRLTVL.

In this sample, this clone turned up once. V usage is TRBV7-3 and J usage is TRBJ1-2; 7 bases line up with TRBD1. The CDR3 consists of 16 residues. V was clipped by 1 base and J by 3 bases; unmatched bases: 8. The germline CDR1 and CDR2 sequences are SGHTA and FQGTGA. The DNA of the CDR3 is TGTGCCAGCAGCTTAAAGGCCCGACAGGGAGACTATGGCTACACCTTC. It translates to CASSLKARQGDYGYTF.

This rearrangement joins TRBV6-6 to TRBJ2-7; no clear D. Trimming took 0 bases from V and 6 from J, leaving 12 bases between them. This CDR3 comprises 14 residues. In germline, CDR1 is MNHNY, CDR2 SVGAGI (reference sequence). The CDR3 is CASSYSRYGGEQYF. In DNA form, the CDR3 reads TGTGCCAGCAGTTACTCGAGATATGGCGGCGAGCAGTACTTC.

The chain's CDR3 is CASVGFTYEQYF. The CDR3 bases are TGTGCCAGCGTCGGTTTTACCTACGAGCAGTACTTC. The V gene is TRBV6-6, the J gene TRBJ2-7; D remains unclear. CDR1 is MNHNY and CDR2 is SVGAGI in the germline V gene (reference sequence). The CDR3 loop spans 12 amino acids. The V end lost 8 bases, the J end lost 2 bases, and 10 bases lay between the germline ends.

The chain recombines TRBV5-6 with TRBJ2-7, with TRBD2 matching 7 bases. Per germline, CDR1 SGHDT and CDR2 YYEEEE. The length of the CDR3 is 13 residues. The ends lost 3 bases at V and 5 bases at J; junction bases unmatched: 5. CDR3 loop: CASSSAGANEQYF. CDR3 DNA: TGTGCCAGCAGCTCCGCGGGAGCAAACGAGCAGTACTTC.